This TCR beta chain came from a study of response to subunit inactivated influenza vaccine. A single record per CDR3 protein comes from TCRdb applying MiXCR to the RT-PCR reads. The sample contains some 550,000 distinct CDR3 sequences, around a quarter of which appear only once. V was pared by 7 bases and J by 1 base, with 10 bases between. The germline gives CDR1 ENHRY, CDR2 SYGVKD. CDR3 length: 13 residues. This sample also belongs to another study, concerning T cells expressing NK-cell markers. That report notes: Generation of TCR beta cDNA was performed by 5'RACE template switching incorporating UMIs. Seven sequenced donors out of eight were HCMV-seropositive, one seronegative. Six or seven donors carried dominant NKG2C+ clonotypes that made up roughly 1.0-7.0% of their CD8+ T cells.

The source is a man aged 50 to 59 who received an inactivated influenza vaccine. The chain uses TRBV10-3 and TRBJ1-1, with D unresolved. This sample comprised CD4+ T cells sorted from PBMCs, obtained approximately 12 days after vaccination. CDR3 sequence (DNA): TGTGCCATCACCTCGAGGCGGAACACTGAAGCTTTCTTT. Protein sequence: CAITSRRNTEAFF.